This T cell receptor (beta chain) is from a study of blood T cells in healthy people across ages. The use of a sample-barcoded 5' primer and a J-beta primer mix characterized a second PCR of about 7 to 12 cycles. TCRdb re-called the 5' RACE reads through MiXCR, storing one row per CDR3 protein. The data hold roughly 560,000 distinct CDR3 sequences, with about 24% observed a single time. These same records also appear under a second study, on T cells of mothers and their children.

The sample was blood. This TCR was recovered from a boy between 10 and 17 years old in good health.

The DNA of the CDR3 is TGTGCCAGCAGCCCCGGGGGGGGGCCGGACACTGAAGCTTTCTTT. It codes for CASSPGGGPDTEAFF. The gene calls are TRBV7-3 and TRBJ1-1; TRBD1 is a possible D gene (6 bases). Trimming removed 5 bases at V and 3 bases at J, with 16 bases between. Germline CDR1 reads SGHTA; CDR2 reads FQGTGA. The CDR3 loop spans 15 amino acids.